A selection of T cell receptor beta chains follows, all from one sample in a study of blood T cells in healthy people across ages. TCRdb re-called the 5' RACE reads through MiXCR, storing one row per CDR3 protein. The data contain around 1,800,000 distinct CDR3 sequences, about two fifths of them singletons. Material: blood. Receptors originate from a human donor in good health. The CDR3 runs from the conserved cysteine through the conserved F or W. D genes are given only for firm matches. Clone size is not always given. Where it is, it says once, few, many or a class for expanded clones.

TRBJ1-6	NA	TRBV19	NA	CASSHDLRDTLNSPLHF	TGTGCCAGTAGCCATGACCTCCGGGACACCCTTAATTCACCCCTCCACTTT
TRBJ2-7	NA	TRBV28	NA	CANSVAGDTTYEQYF	TGTGCCAACAGTGTGGCGGGGGACACCACCTACGAGCAGTACTTC
TRBJ2-1	few	TRBV5-1	TRBD2	CASSLKGLAGGPHEQFF	TGCGCCAGCAGCTTGAAGGGACTAGCGGGGGGGCCGCATGAGCAGTTCTTC
TRBJ2-1	NA	TRBV27	NA	CASTKQGRFEQFF	TGTGCCAGCACCAAACAGGGTCGGTTCGAGCAGTTCTTC
TRBJ2-1	few	TRBV4-3	TRBD2	CASSQGAGGPGNEQFF	TGCGCCAGCAGCCAAGGGGCGGGGGGGCCTGGGAATGAGCAGTTCTTC
TRBJ1-5	NA	TRBV7-2	TRBD1	CASSLGQGDGLPQHF	TGTGCCAGCAGCTTAGGCCAGGGGGACGGGCTGCCCCAGCATTTT
TRBJ1-1	NA	TRBV4-2	NA	CASSQKGGNTEAFF	TGTGCCAGCAGCCAAAAAGGAGGTAACACTGAAGCTTTCTTT
TRBJ2-7	few	TRBV7-6	TRBD2	CASSSTSASSYEQYF	TGTGCCAGCAGCTCGACTAGCGCCAGCTCCTACGAGCAGTACTTC
TRBJ1-2	few	TRBV20-1	NA	CSASRPPRVGYTF	TGCAGTGCTAGCCGGCCTCCACGAGTTGGCTACACCTTC
TRBJ1-6	many	TRBV5-1	TRBD1	CASSLAGTGRSPLHF	TGTGCCAGCAGCTTAGCGGGGACAGGACGTTCACCCCTCCACTTT
TRBJ1-2	once	TRBV29-1	NA	CSVEDRWGDGYTF	TGCAGCGTTGAAGATCGGTGGGGAGACGGCTACACCTTC
TRBJ1-2	few	TRBV29-1	TRBD1	CSVETGSGYGYTF	TGCAGCGTGGAGACAGGGTCTGGGTATGGCTACACCTTC
TRBJ2-1	few	TRBV6-2/TRBV6-3	TRBD2	CASRLLAGGPYEQFF	TGTGCCAGCAGGTTACTAGCGGGGGGGCCCTATGAGCAGTTCTTC
TRBJ1-2	NA	TRBV20-1	NA	CSATTEDNYGYTF	TGCAGTGCAACAACGGAGGATAACTATGGCTACACCTTC
TRBJ1-4	NA	TRBV30	NA	CACSTGDGGANEKLFF	TGTGCCTGCTCTACCGGGGACGGCGGGGCTAATGAAAAACTGTTTTTT
TRBJ2-7	few	TRBV5-1	NA	CASSLIEASDEQYF	TGCGCCAGCAGCTTGATAGAGGCCTCGGACGAGCAGTACTTC
TRBJ2-5	few	TRBV4-1	NA	CASSQRLVSEETQYF	TGCGCCAGCAGCCAGAGACTAGTTAGTGAAGAGACCCAGTACTTC
TRBJ2-7	NA	TRBV19	NA	CASSINSESNEQYF	TGTGCCAGTAGTATTAATAGCGAATCAAACGAGCAGTACTTC
TRBJ2-5	NA	TRBV19	NA	CASRIPGRQETQYF	TGTGCCAGTAGAATCCCCGGACGCCAAGAGACCCAGTACTTC
TRBJ2-7	few	TRBV12-3/TRBV12-4	TRBD2	CASSLRTSGDYEQYF	TGTGCCAGCAGTTTAAGGACTAGCGGGGACTACGAGCAGTACTTC
TRBJ2-1	NA	TRBV25-1	TRBD2	CASTRGGDEQFF	TGTGCCAGCACAAGGGGAGGGGATGAGCAGTTCTTC
TRBJ2-4	many	TRBV5-6	NA	CASSNVGSKNIQYF	TGTGCCAGCAGCAACGTGGGCAGCAAAAACATTCAGTACTTC
TRBJ2-1	few	TRBV11-3	NA	CASSLSPGTGHEQFF	TGTGCCAGCAGCTTATCTCCGGGAACGGGTCACGAGCAGTTCTTC
TRBJ2-2	NA	TRBV6-1	TRBD1	CASRDRTNTGELFF	TGTGCCAGCAGGGACAGGACGAACACCGGGGAGCTGTTTTTT
TRBJ2-1	few	TRBV20-1	NA	CNATGPPGSSFDEQFF	TGCAATGCCACAGGACCACCCGGTAGCTCATTCGATGAGCAGTTCTTC
TRBJ1-5	NA	TRBV7-2	NA	CASSLRGTSRSNQPQHF	TGTGCCAGCAGCTTGCGAGGGACGTCTAGGAGCAATCAGCCCCAGCATTTT
TRBJ2-7	NA	TRBV4-3	TRBD1	CASNRHRDRSYEQYF	TGCGCCAGCAACCGCCATAGGGACAGGTCCTACGAGCAGTACTTC
TRBJ1-2	NA	TRBV10-3	NA	CAISGRQDRLLDGYTF	TGTGCCATCAGTGGAAGACAAGACAGACTCTTGGATGGCTACACCTTC
TRBJ2-7	NA	TRBV12-3/TRBV12-4	NA	CASRPDRNNYEQYF	TGTGCCAGCAGGCCGGACAGAAATAACTACGAGCAGTACTTC
TRBJ1-2	NA	TRBV4-3	NA	CASSHPGSGGYTF	TGCGCCAGCAGCCACCCGGGGTCGGGTGGCTACACCTTC
TRBJ1-2	NA	TRBV7-2	NA	CASSLEDPGYTF	TGTGCCAGCAGCTTAGAGGACCCCGGCTACACCTTC
TRBJ2-3	NA	TRBV11-1	TRBD1	CASRTGTGGFDTQYF	TGTGCCAGCAGAACCGGGACAGGGGGTTTTGATACGCAGTATTTT
TRBJ2-7	NA	TRBV20-1	TRBD1	CSARYTDPGQGFYEQYF	TGCAGTGCTAGATACACCGATCCGGGACAGGGGTTCTACGAGCAGTACTTC
TRBJ2-7	NA	TRBV25-1	NA	CASSEYFIDHEAAYEQYF	TGTGCCAGCAGTGAATATTTTATCGATCACGAAGCGGCATACGAGCAGTACTTC
TRBJ2-7	NA	TRBV20-1	NA	CSANGGYYNEQYF	TGCAGTGCTAACGGGGGTTACTACAATGAGCAGTACTTC
TRBJ1-1	NA	TRBV12-3/TRBV12-4	TRBD1	CASSLVVGGRGLVNAEAFF	TGTGCCAGCAGTTTAGTAGTGGGGGGGAGGGGGCTGGTGAACGCTGAAGCTTTCTTT
TRBJ2-7	few	TRBV7-2	NA	CASSLVGSFYEQYF	TGTGCCAGCAGCTTAGTAGGCAGCTTCTACGAGCAGTACTTC
TRBJ2-3	few	TRBV20-1	TRBD1	CSAAGTGQVAHGDTQYF	TGCAGTGCCGCCGGGACCGGACAGGTGGCACACGGAGATACGCAGTATTTT
TRBJ1-5	NA	TRBV28	NA	CASSFITGISDQPQHF	TGTGCCAGCAGTTTTATTACGGGGATTAGTGATCAGCCCCAGCATTTT
TRBJ2-4	many	TRBV4-3	NA	CASSQDSQGVREQYF	TGCGCCAGCAGCCAAGATTCGCAGGGCGTGAGGGAGCAGTACTTC
TRBJ2-1	NA	TRBV7-2	TRBD2	CASSRLRSSGANNEQFF	TGTGCCAGCAGCCGCTTAAGGTCCAGCGGGGCTAACAATGAGCAGTTCTTC
TRBJ2-6	NA	TRBV12-3/TRBV12-4	TRBD2	CASTTSSGGDAGANVLTF	TGTGCCAGCACTACATCTAGCGGGGGGGACGCTGGGGCCAACGTCCTGACTTTC
TRBJ1-1	NA	TRBV5-1	TRBD1	CASADRVYTEAFF	TGCGCCAGTGCGGACAGGGTTTATACTGAAGCTTTCTTT
TRBJ2-7	NA	TRBV27	NA	CASSFLFTGSYEQYF	TGTGCCAGCAGTTTTTTGTTCACGGGCTCCTACGAGCAGTACTTC
TRBJ2-5	once	TRBV13	NA	CASSLGFTGQETQYF	TGTGCCAGCAGCTTAGGGTTTACAGGGCAAGAGACCCAGTACTTC
TRBJ2-3	many	TRBV7-2	NA	CASSLLGGTDTQYF	TGTGCCAGCAGTTTATTAGGGGGCACAGATACGCAGTATTTT
TRBJ2-4	few	TRBV5-6	NA	CASSLRDPLAKNIQYF	TGTGCCAGCAGCTTAAGGGACCCACTAGCCAAAAACATTCAGTACTTC
TRBJ1-4	NA	TRBV4-3	NA	CASSRNGGEEEKLFF	TGCGCCAGCAGCCGCAACGGAGGAGAAGAAGAAAAACTGTTTTTT
TRBJ1-1	few	TRBV9	NA	CASSAPPLNTEAFF	TGTGCCAGCAGCGCCCCTCCCTTGAACACTGAAGCTTTCTTT
TRBJ2-7	few	TRBV20-1	NA	CSATGKSSYEQYF	TGCAGTGCTACAGGGAAAAGCTCCTACGAGCAGTACTTC
TRBJ2-5	few	TRBV20-1	NA	CSARDQIKLSGETQYF	TGCAGTGCTAGAGATCAAATTAAACTCTCCGGCGAGACCCAGTACTTC
TRBJ2-3	NA	TRBV5-1	TRBD2	CAGSSGLAGSTDTQYF	TGCGCCGGCAGCTCGGGACTAGCGGGGAGCACAGATACGCAGTATTTT
TRBJ2-7	NA	TRBV6-5	NA	CASSYSGIRRYEQYF	TGTGCCAGCAGTTACTCGGGGATTCGGAGGTACGAGCAGTACTTC
TRBJ2-7	NA	TRBV20-1	NA	CSARPSEGDYEQYF	TGCAGTGCTAGACCGAGTGAGGGGGACTACGAGCAGTACTTC
TRBJ1-2	NA	TRBV2	NA	CASSDTRDNNYGYTF	TGTGCCAGCAGCGACACCAGGGATAATAACTATGGCTACACCTTC
TRBJ2-3	NA	TRBV5-1	NA	CTSSGGQSSTDTQYF	TGCACCAGCAGCGGGGGACAGTCTAGCACAGATACGCAGTATTTT
TRBJ1-2	once	TRBV12-3/TRBV12-4	TRBD1	CASSGTGWVADYGYTF	TGTGCCAGCAGCGGGACAGGGTGGGTAGCTGACTATGGCTACACCTTC
TRBJ2-1	NA	TRBV28	TRBD2	CASRAGGHYNEQFF	TGTGCCAGCAGAGCGGGGGGGCATTACAATGAGCAGTTCTTC
TRBJ2-3	few	TRBV2	NA	CASSDRGVGTDTQYF	TGTGCCAGCAGTGACCGAGGGGTAGGAACAGATACGCAGTATTTT